This passage covers 20 T cell receptor beta chains from one sample sequenced in a study of human T cells and chemical hapten exposure. MiXCR, run by TCRdb on the RACE reads, gives a single entry per CDR3 protein. Here the sample spans under 40,000 distinct CDR3 sequences, over 9% being singletons. The time point is: pre-sensitization, week 0. Regarding treatment: therapeutic diphenylcyclopropenone sensitization with weekly scalp DPC. RNA extraction used unfractionated whole blood as the source of total RNA. The sample consisted of whole blood, taken in connection with sensitization to the hapten diphenylcyclopropenone (DPC). Every receptor here comes from a man in his forties or fifties with alopecia areata. Some clones in this sample may be carry-over from other donors' samples.

The gene calls are TRBV2 and TRBJ2-3; D call uncertain. The CDR3 contains 14 residues. The germline V gene has CDR1 SNHLY and CDR2 FYNNEI. V lost 8 bases to trimming and J lost 0 bases, with 12 bases between them. CDR3 in DNA: TGTGCCAGCCAAAGAACGACTAGCACAGATACGCAGTATTTT. Translation gives CASQRTTSTDTQYF.

Many counts were recorded for this clonotype. V is TRBV11-2 and J is TRBJ2-1; tentatively, D is TRBD1 (5 bases). Germline loops: CDR1 SGHAT, CDR2 FQNNGV. The CDR3 covers 13 residues. The ends were cut back, 0 bases at V and 10 bases at J, with 10 bases in the middle. This chain's CDR3 is CASSLDPHREQFF. In nucleotides, the CDR3 is TGTGCCAGCAGCTTAGATCCCCACAGGGAGCAGTTCTTC.

This clonotype came up a few times. CDR3 nucleotide sequence: TGCAGTGCGCAGGACAGGGCGGGTCCCGAGCCCCAGCATTTT. As protein: CSAQDRAGPEPQHF. The gene calls are TRBV20-1 and TRBJ1-5; 8 nucleotides match TRBD1. CDR3 length: 14 amino acids. The germline CDR1 and CDR2 sequences are DFQATT and SNEGSKA (reference sequence). The V and J ends lost 6 bases and 8 bases, in that order; junction bases with no gene match: 12.

This clonotype was picked up a small number of times. V is TRBV5-1 and J is TRBJ1-2; D gene ambiguous. The CDR3 has 14 residues. Per germline, CDR1 SGHRS and CDR2 YFSETQ. Trimming took 2 bases from V and 2 from J, leaving 10 bases between them. Written as DNA, the CDR3 is TGCGCCAGCAGCTTAACGGGTTCGAACTATGGCTACACCTTC. As protein: CASSLTGSNYGYTF.

This clonotype was counted many times. The chain recombines TRBV29-1 with TRBJ1-3; D unresolved. CDR3 length: 13 residues. The V end lost 5 bases, the J end lost 0 bases, and 8 bases lay between the germline ends. Looked up from germline, CDR1 is SQVTM and CDR2 is ANQGSEA. The CDR3 sequence is CSVLGVSGNTIYF. The CDR3 coding sequence is TGCAGCGTTCTTGGGGTCTCTGGAAACACCATATATTTT. The whole variable domain, filled in from reference TRBV29-1 and TRBJ1-3, reads SAVISQKPSRDICQRGTSLTIQCQVDSQVTMMFWYRQQPGQSLTLIATANQGSEATYESGFVIDKFPISRPNLTFSTLTVSNMSPEDSSIYLCSVLGVSGNTIYFGEGSWLTVV.

This rearrangement joins TRBV19 to TRBJ2-1; D could derive from TRBD1 or TRBD2 (5 bases each). Germline V gene lookup returns CDR1 LNHDA and CDR2 SQIVND (reference sequence). This CDR3 is built from 17 residues. The V gene lost 5 bases and the J gene lost 8 bases, with 25 bases spanning the gap. The CDR3: CASSAAGRIGAMDEQFF. CDR3 coding DNA: TGTGCCAGTAGTGCGGCTGGCAGGATCGGGGCGATGGATGAGCAGTTCTTC.

This clonotype was counted at least ten times. The rearrangement joins TRBV30 to TRBJ1-1, with unresolved D. Germline-derived CDR1 and CDR2 are GTSNPN and SVGIG (reference sequence). The CDR3 extends over 11 amino acids. Trimming stripped 3 bases from V and 7 bases from J, with 9 bases between. CDR3 amino acids: CAWSLGIEAFF. The CDR3 coding sequence is TGTGCCTGGAGCCTCGGAATTGAAGCTTTCTTT.

CDR3 nucleotide sequence: TGTGCCAGCAGTGAAGATGTTGGGGACTACACCTTC. Its protein product is CASSEDVGDYTF. The J gene is TRBJ1-2, the V gene TRBV2; D uncertain. The CDR3 extends over 12 amino acids. Deletions cut 1 base from V and 10 bases from J, with 10 bases between. Germline CDR1 is SNHLY and CDR2 is FYNNEI.

This clonotype was detected ten times or more. This chain links TRBV30 with TRBJ2-1; 9 bases align to TRBD2. Per germline, CDR1 GTSNPN and CDR2 SVGIG (reference sequence). With 3 bases clipped from V and 10 bases from J, the junction kept 10 bases outside the gene matches. The CDR3 contains 14 residues. CDR3 in amino acids: CAWRTSGSRGEQFF. As DNA, the CDR3 is TGTGCCTGGAGGACTAGCGGCTCCCGAGGGGAGCAGTTCTTC. Looking up the rest from reference TRBV30 and TRBJ2-1 gives the full variable domain: SQTIHQWPATLVQPVGSPLSLECTVEGTSNPNLYWYRQAAGRGLQLLFYSVGIGQISSEVPQNLSASRPQDRQFILSSKKLLLSDSGFYLCAWRTSGSRGEQFFGPGTRLTVL.

In its sample, this clonotype was seen a few times. The CDR3 bases are TGCGCCAGCAGTCCTGACGGGAGCTCCTACGAGCAGTACTTC. This gives the protein CASSPDGSSYEQYF. The rearrangement uses TRBV5-1 and TRBJ2-7, with D perhaps TRBD2 (6 bases). Germline V gene lookup returns CDR1 SGHRS and CDR2 YFSETQ. Trimming removed 5 bases from V and 0 bases from J, with 12 bases in between. This CDR3 has 14 residues.

This clonotype appeared many times. V is TRBV30 and J is TRBJ2-1, with 9 bases lining up with TRBD1. V dropped 0 bases and J dropped 2; count of bases not matched to a gene: 2. Per germline, CDR1 GTSNPN and CDR2 SVGIG (reference sequence). This CDR3 is built from 15 residues. In nucleotides, the CDR3 is TGTGCCTGGAGTGTGGGACAGGGCCCCTACAATGAGCAGTTCTTC. It is translated as CAWSVGQGPYNEQFF.

This clonotype was observed a few times. The rearrangement uses TRBV5-8 and TRBJ2-7; no clear D. The germline gives CDR1 SGHTS, CDR2 YDEGEE. V was shortened by 4 bases and J by 2 bases, with 13 bases between the two germline ends. CDR3 length equals 14 residues. CDR3 coding DNA: TGTGCCAGCAGCCTTCCTACACTCACCTACGAGCAGTACTTC. Its protein product is CASSLPTLTYEQYF.

This clonotype has at least ten counts. The V call is TRBV29-1, the J call TRBJ2-3; D is uncertain. This CDR3 comprises 11 residues. The V end was cut by 6 bases, the J end by 6 bases, with 10 bases between. The germline V gene has CDR1 SQVTM and CDR2 ANQGSEA. The CDR3 region has the DNA TGCAGCGTGGGGAAAGGGGATACGCAGTATTTT. It is translated as CSVGKGDTQYF.

The chain combines TRBV7-2 with TRBJ2-6; D remains unclear. V was trimmed by 2 bases and J by 3 bases, leaving 5 bases between them. The CDR3 has 14 residues. Germline CDR1 reads SGHTA; CDR2 reads FQGNSA. CDR3 sequence (DNA): TGTGCCAGCAGCTTACTTCTTGGGGCCAACGTCCTGACTTTC. Translating it yields CASSLLLGANVLTF.

This clonotype was seen ten or more times. The chain uses TRBV11-3 and TRBJ2-3; TRBD2 might be the D (5 bases). The V and J ends lost 5 bases and 5 bases respectively, with 14 bases between them. The germline CDR1 and CDR2 sequences are SGHNT and YENEEA. The CDR3 runs to 14 residues. CDR3 sequence reads: CASSLLPAGDTQYF. As DNA, the CDR3 is TGTGCCAGCAGCCTCCTGCCTGCGGGAGATACGCAGTATTTT.

This chain connects TRBV20-1 to TRBJ2-7, with a possible D match to TRBD2 (6 bases). CDR1 is DFQATT, CDR2 SNEGSKA, per germline (reference sequence). V was trimmed by 7 bases and J by 3 bases, leaving 13 bases between them. The CDR3 has 12 amino acids. The CDR3 DNA sequence: TGCAGTGTCGGGAGCTTCCTCTACGAGCAGTACTTC. The encoded protein is CSVGSFLYEQYF.

In its sample, this clonotype was seen a few times. The gene calls are TRBV12-3 or TRBV12-4 and TRBJ2-3; D is undetermined. The ends were cut back, 7 bases at V and 2 bases at J, with 13 bases in the middle. The CDR3 length is 14 residues. CDR3 region: CASTPVGITDTQYF. In nucleotides, the CDR3 is TGTGCCAGCACCCCCGTGGGTATCACAGATACGCAGTATTTT.

The chain recombines TRBV11-2 with TRBJ2-3, with TRBD2 as a possible D gene (5 bases). There are 17 residues in the CDR3. The V end lost 3 bases, the J end lost 2 bases, and 18 bases lay between the germline ends. Per germline, CDR1 SGHAT and CDR2 FQNNGV. The CDR3 protein is CASSFGQLVRLTDTQYF. The CDR3 coding sequence is TGTGCCAGCAGCTTTGGGCAACTAGTCCGACTCACAGATACGCAGTATTTT.

This clonotype has just a few counts. The chain employs TRBV21-1 and TRBJ2-7. TRBV21-1 represents a pseudogene. This CDR3 is 13 amino acids long. This chain's CDR3 is CASSKGRTYEQYF. The CDR3 region has the DNA TGTGCCAGCAGCAAAGGCCGAACCTACGAGCAGTACTTC.

The chain carries TRBV29-1 and TRBJ1-4, with D unclear. The CDR3 is 12 residues long. V shed 6 bases and J shed 11 bases, with 16 bases lying between them. Per germline, CDR1 SQVTM and CDR2 ANQGSEA. CDR3 nucleotides: TGCAGCGTCCAAGTACCTGGACTGAAACTGTTTTTT. Its protein is CSVQVPGLKLFF.